This T cell receptor beta chain is from a study of cytomegalovirus exposure and HLA in healthy donors. This CDR3 is built from 13 residues. Germline trimming cut 9 bases from V and 1 base from J; bases unmatched to any gene: 3. Germline V gene sequence: CDR1 MNHNS, CDR2 SASEGT. General study results and limits: Analysis performed later found around 15,000 TCR beta sequences associated with HLA alleles at 0.05 false discovery rate.

This clone was seen more than once but under ten times. The antigen is unknown. Primers: 60 Vbeta forward and 13 Jbeta reverse. Authors' processing steps: An analysis performed later counted 60 million to 90 million unique TCR beta chains (roughly 11 million of them shared). TCRdb's table, derived via immunoSEQ multiplex PCR, lists solely in-frame clones and lacks some. V, J and clone size derive from that table, while D and trimming were established from the DNA sequence. Altogether approximately 90,000 clones are present, roughly 73% being singletons, with the ten largest covering about 2.2%. Sequencing was performed on PBMCs. This TCR came from a man aged 35-49 years in good health and CMV-seronegative. V gene TRBV6-1 combines with J gene TRBJ1-1; TRBD1 matches at 9 bases. The CDR3 nucleotides are TGTGCCAGTCCGGGACAGGGGAACACTGAAGCTTTCTTT. As protein: CASPGQGNTEAFF.